The following is a T cell receptor beta chain sequence with its context. At one end, the junction sequence differs from germline, possibly due to a read error. The data were obtained in a study of cytomegalovirus exposure and HLA in healthy donors. About the research overall: Of roughly 400 genotyped donors, more than 75% grouped in the Caucasian-associated ancestry cluster.

It was with 60 Vbeta and 13 Jbeta primers that the PCR ran. Original processing notes: Unique TCR beta chains numbered 60 million to 100 million in a later analysis, with roughly 10 million shared. Using immunoSEQ multiplex PCR, the repertoire was profiled, and TCRdb retains in-frame clones only, with some absent. The V and J calls and the clone size are those of that table, but D and trimming were determined from the DNA. The sample shows 250,000 to 350,000 clones, approximately 90% of them seen only once. These donors, healthy bone marrow donors, were studied. The germline CDR1 and CDR2 sequences are SEHNR and FQNEAQ (reference sequence). The CDR3 runs to 15 residues.

The chain links TRBV7-9 to TRBJ2-1; TRBD2 might be the D (6 bases). The sequence came from a man aged 40-55 years in good health and CMV-seropositive. Sequenced: PBMCs. For the CDR3, the DNA is TGTTCCAGCAGCTTTTTACTAGCCCCCAGCAATGAGCAGTTCTTC. This sequence encodes CSSSFLLAPSNEQFF.